The 30 T cell receptor beta chains in this list originate from one sample, sequenced in a study of T cell repertoires in cytomegalovirus infection. Each CDR3 protein is one row after TCRdb ran MiXCR on the reads. Of 200,000 or so distinct CDR3 sequences listed, under 30% are singletons. Material: PBMCs. The receptors here all came from a human donor in good health (CMV status not recorded). Some clones in this sample may be carry-over from other donors' samples.

About this clonotype itself: A junction boundary mismatches the germline segment, possibly from a read error. This chain uses TRBV4-1 with TRBJ1-2; unclear D gene. This CDR3 is 15 amino acids long. Germline V CDR1 and CDR2: MGHRA, YSYEKL. The CDR3 DNA is TGCGCCAGCAGACAAGTCCGGAACCAGTACTATGGCTACACCTTC. It specifies CASRQVRNQYYGYTF.

This chain joins TRBV7-9 and TRBJ1-5, with 7 nucleotides matching TRBD1. The germline CDR1 and CDR2 sequences are SEHNR and FQNEAQ (reference sequence). The CDR3 loop spans 15 amino acids. V was pared by 1 base and J by 4 bases, with 4 bases of the junction left unmatched. The CDR3 region is CASSLGQGENQPQHF. In nucleotides, the CDR3 is TGTGCCAGCAGCTTAGGTCAGGGGGAAAATCAGCCCCAGCATTTT.

This clonotype appeared a few times. The chain employs TRBV6-1 and TRBJ2-1; no clear D gene. Per germline, CDR1 MNHNS and CDR2 SASEGT. Trimming took 8 bases from V and 3 from J, leaving 11 bases between them. The CDR3 contains 13 residues. The CDR3: CASRGRGYNEQFF. The CDR3 DNA is TGTGCCAGCCGCGGACGAGGCTACAATGAGCAGTTCTTC.

The chain employs TRBV30 and TRBJ2-6; maybe TRBD2 (6 bases). Germline V CDR1 and CDR2: GTSNPN, SVGIG (reference sequence). This CDR3 has 14 residues. Deletions cut 7 bases from V and 4 bases from J, with 14 bases between. The CDR3 DNA is TGTGCCTCTTTCGCGGGGCTCGGGGCCAACGTCCTGACTTTC. Its translation is CASFAGLGANVLTF. The variable domain in full, with the rest retrieved from reference TRBV30 and TRBJ2-6, is SQTIHQWPATLVQPVGSPLSLECTVEGTSNPNLYWYRQAAGRGLQLLFYSVGIGQISSEVPQNLSASRPQDRQFILSSKKLLLSDSGFYLCASFAGLGANVLTFGAGSRLTVL.

As to this clonotype: This may stem from a read error, because a much larger clone lies one nucleotide away. The final CDR3 position lacks the conserved phenylalanine or tryptophan, pointing to a likely read error. V is TRBV7-2 and J is TRBJ1-2, with D tentatively TRBD1 (5 bases). The CDR3 runs 13 residues. With 3 bases removed from V and 4 bases from J, the gap between germline ends came to 9 bases. Per the germline V gene, CDR1 is SGHTA and CDR2 is FQGNSA. The CDR3 reads CASSLGPRYGYTS. CDR3 DNA: TGTGCCAGCAGCTTGGGACCGCGCTATGGCTACACCTCC.

This clonotype was observed at least ten times. The J gene is TRBJ2-1, the V gene TRBV15; no definite D call. Trimming shortened V by 1 base and J by 0 bases, and 13 bases separated the two germline ends. Germline CDR1 LNHNV, CDR2 YYDKDF (reference sequence). This CDR3 contains 17 residues. CDR3 sequence: CATSRAPWHSSYNEQFF. CDR3 sequence (DNA): TGTGCCACCAGCAGAGCCCCCTGGCACAGCTCCTACAATGAGCAGTTCTTC.

The chain is built from TRBV12-3 or TRBV12-4 and TRBJ1-5; D is possibly TRBD1 (5 bases). The CDR3 has 14 amino acids. V was cut by 5 bases and J by 0 bases, with 8 bases left in between. CDR3: CASSKGVSNQPQHF. In DNA, the CDR3 is TGTGCCAGCAGTAAAGGGGTTAGCAATCAGCCCCAGCATTTT.

This chain connects TRBV7-6 to TRBJ2-5, with D tentatively TRBD2 (6 bases). CDR3 length equals 16 residues. Trimming cost V 2 bases and J 1 base, with 14 bases left between them. Looked up from germline, CDR1 is SGHVS and CDR2 is FNYEAQ. In DNA, the CDR3 is TGTGCCAGCAGCTTATTAGCGGTACAGAGCCAAGAGACCCAGTACTTC. Translating gives CASSLLAVQSQETQYF.

This chain links TRBV30 with TRBJ2-7, with TRBD1 matching over 7 bases. The CDR3 runs to 14 residues. The trim removed 5 bases at V and 1 base at J, leaving 8 bases unmatched. CDR1 is GTSNPN, CDR2 SVGIG, per germline (reference sequence). The CDR3 reads CAWQLGGQSYEQYF. CDR3 bases: TGTGCCTGGCAGCTTGGGGGACAGTCCTACGAGCAGTACTTC.

This clonotype showed up just a few times. J is TRBJ1-1 and V is TRBV7-2; TRBD1 is a possible D gene (5 bases). The CDR3 spans 12 residues. Germline V CDR1 and CDR2: SGHTA, FQGNSA. The ends were cut back, 4 bases at V and 6 bases at J, with 9 bases in the middle. The CDR3 sequence: CASSSQGSEAFF. CDR3 nucleotide sequence: TGTGCCAGCAGCTCGCAGGGATCTGAAGCTTTCTTT.

V and J are TRBV20-1 and TRBJ2-1; D not certain. The germline V gene has CDR1 DFQATT and CDR2 SNEGSKA (reference sequence). Trimming removed 4 bases from V and 6 bases from J, with 7 bases in between. The length of the CDR3 is 11 residues. For the CDR3, the DNA is TGCAGTGCTACTAGTTTCAATGAGCAGTTCTTC. Translated, it gives CSATSFNEQFF.

About this clonotype itself: This clone may be a read error of a much larger clone one base away. The rearrangement uses TRBV7-2 and TRBJ1-4; D not resolved. The germline gives CDR1 SGHTA, CDR2 FQGNSA. CDR3 length equals 12 residues. CDR3 sequence reads: CAGSLDDEKLFF. CDR3 DNA sequence: TGTGCCGGCAGCTTAGATGATGAAAAACTGTTTTTT.

This clonotype has only a few counts. The chain uses TRBV7-9 and TRBJ1-1; D is undetermined. The CDR3 has 12 amino acids. Trimming cost V 1 base and J 10 bases, with 10 bases left between them. CDR1 SEHNR and CDR2 FQNEAQ come from the germline V gene (reference sequence). The DNA for the CDR3 is TGTGCCAGCAGCTTAGAGGGCGAGGGAGCTTTCTTT. It yields the protein CASSLEGEGAFF. The complete variable domain, with remaining parts taken from reference TRBV7-9 and TRBJ1-1, reads DTGVSQNPRHKITKRGQNVTFRCDPISEHNRLYWYRQTLGQGPEFLTYFQNEAQLEKSRLLSDRFSAERPKGSFSTLEIQRTEQGDSAMYLCASSLEGEGAFFGQGTRLTVV.

CDR3 amino acids: CASSYSLDERTEAFF. CDR3 bases: TGTGCCAGCAGTTACTCACTTGACGAGAGGACTGAAGCTTTCTTT. This chain joins TRBV6-5 and TRBJ1-1, with D unclear. Trimming pared 0 bases from V and 5 bases from J, leaving 13 bases between. Per germline, CDR1 MNHEY and CDR2 SVGAGI. The CDR3 is made up of 15 amino acids.

The chain is built from TRBV11-2 and TRBJ2-5; the D gene is possibly TRBD1 (5 bases). From germline, CDR1 is SGHAT and CDR2 FQNNGV. V lost 1 base, J lost 1 base, and 10 bases lay in between. The CDR3 length is 15 residues. CDR3 residues: CASSLGSRVQETQYF. CDR3 nucleotides: TGTGCCAGCAGCTTAGGGTCCAGGGTCCAAGAGACCCAGTACTTC.

The genes are TRBV18 and TRBJ1-1; no firm D call. Trimming took 3 bases from V and 10 from J, leaving 24 bases between them. The germline CDR1 and CDR2 sequences are KGHSH and LQKENI. CDR3 size: 16 residues. The CDR3 region has the DNA TGTGCCAGCTCACCGGTGCAGACCAAATTCTTGGAAGGAGCTTTCTTT. Its protein is CASSPVQTKFLEGAFF.

This clonotype was seen repeatedly, ten times or more. The chain couples TRBV7-2 to TRBJ2-1; 12 bases line up with TRBD2. The V and J ends lost 4 bases and 10 bases, in that order; junction bases with no gene match: 8. This CDR3 contains 15 residues. Germline CDR1 is SGHTA and CDR2 is FQGNSA. The CDR3, as DNA: TGTGCCAGCAGCTCGGAACTAGCGGGGGGAGGAGAGCAGTTCTTC. Its protein product is CASSSELAGGGEQFF.

The chain joins TRBV2 to TRBJ1-1; D remains ambiguous. Germline CDR1 SNHLY, CDR2 FYNNEI. Trimming stripped 6 bases from V and 4 bases from J, with 15 bases between. The CDR3 contains 14 residues. This chain's CDR3 is CASRLLPRGTEAFF. CDR3 nucleotide sequence: TGTGCCAGCAGGCTACTCCCGCGGGGCACTGAAGCTTTCTTT. Filled out from reference TRBV2 and TRBJ1-1, the complete variable domain reads EPEVTQTPSHQVTQMGQEVILRCVPISNHLYFYWYRQILGQKVEFLVSFYNNEISEKSEIFDDQFSVERPDGSNFTLKIRSTKLEDSAMYFCASRLLPRGTEAFFGQGTRLTVV.

Only a few counts were recorded for this clonotype. The chain couples TRBV2 to TRBJ2-1, with unresolved D. Germline V gene sequence: CDR1 SNHLY, CDR2 FYNNEI. The CDR3 sequence is 14 residues long. The germline V and J ends were trimmed by 4 bases and 8 bases, with 15 bases remaining between them. The CDR3 protein is CASSGRHMSDEQFF. DNA for the CDR3: TGTGCCAGCAGTGGACGCCACATGAGCGATGAGCAGTTCTTC.

The V call is TRBV2, the J call TRBJ1-5; D gene unclear. CDR3 length: 14 amino acids. CDR1 is SNHLY, CDR2 FYNNEI, per germline. Between the trimmed V and J ends, which lost 6 bases and 3 bases, there was a span of 12 bases. The CDR3 region has the DNA TGTGCCAGCAGCTATAGAAGGGACAATCAGCCCCAGCATTTT. Its translation is CASSYRRDNQPQHF.

The chain employs TRBV2 and TRBJ2-7, with TRBD2 identical over 10 bases. Germline CDR1 and CDR2: SNHLY and FYNNEI. The CDR3 runs to 16 residues. J lost 4 bases, V lost 0 bases, and 6 bases had no gene match. The CDR3: CASSEARSGGAYEQYF. The CDR3, as DNA: TGTGCCAGCAGTGAAGCAAGGAGCGGGGGGGCTTACGAGCAGTACTTC.

V usage is TRBV19 and J usage is TRBJ1-1; TRBD1 is a possible D gene (5 bases). V was pared by 4 bases and J by 0 bases, with 12 bases between. Germline V gives CDR1 LNHDA, CDR2 SQIVND (reference sequence). The CDR3 loop spans 15 amino acids. Written as DNA, the CDR3 is TGTGCCAGTAGTAGCTCAACAGGAGTGAACACTGAAGCTTTCTTT. Encoded protein: CASSSSTGVNTEAFF.

This chain joins TRBV20-1 and TRBJ1-6, with 7 nucleotides matching TRBD1. The V gene's germline CDR1 is DFQATT and CDR2 SNEGSKA (reference sequence). CDR3 length: 15 residues. After removal of 0 bases from V and 7 bases from J, the junction contained 6 bases not matched to a gene. The CDR3 DNA reads as TGCAGTGCTAGAGAGGACCAGGGGGGCAATTCACCCCTCCACTTT. This translates into CSAREDQGGNSPLHF.

This chain links TRBV6-1 with TRBJ2-7; either TRBD1 or TRBD2 may fit D (5 bases each). Trimming stripped 6 bases from V and 6 bases from J, with 24 bases between. In germline, CDR1 is MNHNS, CDR2 SASEGT. The CDR3 is 16 amino acids. CDR3 DNA: TGTGCCAGCAGCTCTACTTCAGGCAGGGCGAGGGGCGAGCAGTACTTC. This codes for CASSSTSGRARGEQYF.

J is TRBJ1-2 and V is TRBV5-4, with D unresolved. The germline V gene has CDR1 SGHNT and CDR2 YYREEE (reference sequence). The germline V and J ends were trimmed by 4 bases and 3 bases, with 19 bases remaining between them. This CDR3 is built from 16 residues. CDR3 amino acids: CASSPSGGYSDYGYTF. CDR3 nucleotide sequence: TGTGCCAGCAGCCCGTCTGGCGGATATTCGGACTATGGCTACACCTTC.

There are a few counts of this clonotype. The V and J genes are TRBV5-6 and TRBJ1-6; D is perhaps TRBD1 (5 bases). This CDR3 region has 17 residues. V was cut by 4 bases and J by 7 bases, with 21 bases left in between. The germline gives CDR1 SGHDT, CDR2 YYEEEE. CDR3 bases: TGTGCCAGCAGCCCCGAACGGTTCAGGGCGGCGAATTCACCCCTCCACTTT. Protein sequence: CASSPERFRAANSPLHF. Looking up the rest from reference TRBV5-6 and TRBJ1-6 gives the full variable domain: DAGVTQSPTHLIKTRGQQVTLRCSPKSGHDTVSWYQQALGQGPQFIFQYYEEEERQRGNFPDRFSGHQFPNYSSELNVNALLLGDSALYLCASSPERFRAANSPLHFGNGTRLTVT.

There are a few counts of this clonotype. This chain uses TRBV20-1 with TRBJ2-1, with 11 nucleotides matching TRBD2. J lost 7 bases, V lost 6 bases, and 8 bases had no gene match. This CDR3 is 14 amino acids long. Germline CDR1 and CDR2: DFQATT and SNEGSKA (reference sequence). Here the CDR3 DNA reads TGCAGTGCACCGACTAGCGGGGCGGGGAATGAGCAGTTCTTC. This gives the protein CSAPTSGAGNEQFF.

This clonotype has more than one count but fewer than ten. The J gene is TRBJ1-2, the V gene TRBV6-2 or TRBV6-3; a possible D gene is TRBD1 (5 bases). V was shortened by 5 bases and J by 6 bases, with 13 bases between the two germline ends. The CDR3 consists of 13 residues. Germline CDR1 reads MNHEY; CDR2 reads SVGEGT. The CDR3 here is CASSIRQSHGYTF. In DNA, the CDR3 is TGTGCCAGCAGTATCCGACAGAGCCATGGCTACACCTTC.

This chain connects TRBV20-1 to TRBJ1-1; the D is unclear. The CDR3 covers 14 residues. CDR1 and CDR2 from the germline V gene are DFQATT and SNEGSKA (reference sequence). V shed 0 bases and J shed 6 bases, with 14 bases lying between them. The CDR3 nucleotides are TGCAGTGCTAGAGATCTTTTACGCCCCGCTGAAGCTTTCTTT. Translation gives CSARDLLRPAEAFF.

The chain couples TRBV5-1 to TRBJ2-1; possibly TRBD1 for D (6 bases). This CDR3 spans 14 amino acids. Germline CDR1 SGHRS, CDR2 YFSETQ. Deletions cut 1 base from V and 3 bases from J, with 8 bases between. The CDR3 coding sequence is TGCGCCAGCAGCTTGCAGGACAGCTACAATGAGCAGTTCTTC. This encodes CASSLQDSYNEQFF.